This TCR beta chain was sequenced in a study of blood T cell repertoires in COVID-19. Authors' processing steps: Estimated nucleated cell counts came from reference gene primer amplification. Assay used: immunoSEQ multiplex PCR; TCRdb lists only in-frame clones, some missing. V, J and clone size were drawn from that table, and D and trimming were deduced from the DNA. The sample holds about 80,000 clones, about four fifths seen once. The TCR was taken from a human donor in a cohort sampled during active COVID-19. Sequenced sample: peripheral blood.

As DNA, the CDR3 is TGTGCCAGCAGCACGTACAGGGGACAAGAGACCCAGTACTTC. Amino acid sequence: CASSTYRGQETQYF. The chain is built from TRBV7-9 and TRBJ2-5; TRBD1 aligns across 7 bases. The CDR3 covers 14 residues. With V trimmed by 5 bases and J by 2 bases, 5 bases remained unmatched. The germline CDR1 and CDR2 sequences are SEHNR and FQNEAQ (reference sequence). Based on the CDR3 plus reference TRBV7-9 and TRBJ2-5, the full variable domain is DTGVSQNPRHKITKRGQNVTFRCDPISEHNRLYWYRQTLGQGPEFLTYFQNEAQLEKSRLLSDRFSAERPKGSFSTLEIQRTEQGDSAMYLCASSTYRGQETQYFGPGTRLLVL.